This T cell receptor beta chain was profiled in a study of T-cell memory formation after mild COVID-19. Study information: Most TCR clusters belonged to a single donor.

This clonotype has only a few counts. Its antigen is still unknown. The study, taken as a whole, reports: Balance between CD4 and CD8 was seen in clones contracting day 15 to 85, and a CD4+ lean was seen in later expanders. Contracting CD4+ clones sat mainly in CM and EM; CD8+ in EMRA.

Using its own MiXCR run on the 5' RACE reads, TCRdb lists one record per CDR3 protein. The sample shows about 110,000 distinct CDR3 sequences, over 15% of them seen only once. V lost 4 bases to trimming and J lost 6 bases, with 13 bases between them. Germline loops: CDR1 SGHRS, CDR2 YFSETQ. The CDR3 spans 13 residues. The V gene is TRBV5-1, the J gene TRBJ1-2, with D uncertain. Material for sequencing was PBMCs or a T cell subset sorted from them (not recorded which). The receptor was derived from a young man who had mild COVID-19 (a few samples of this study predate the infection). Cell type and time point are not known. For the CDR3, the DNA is TGCGCCAGCAGCACCGGACCTCCACATGGCTACACCTTC. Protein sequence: CASSTGPPHGYTF.